One sample yielded the 21 T cell receptor beta chains listed below, sequenced in a study of shared clonotypes between healthy human individuals. TCRdb's table, derived via immunoSEQ multiplex PCR, lists solely in-frame clones and lacks some. This table holds about 2.2 million clones, 85% to 95% found once. Selected positively for CCR7 and CD45RO-negative, naive CD8 cells excluded terminally differentiated effector memory CD45RA+ cells. Sequencing used naive CD8+ T cells from PBMCs. The receptor source for this set is a man aged 18 to 29 in good health. Some clones in this sample may be carry-over from other donors' samples.

V and J are TRBV19 and TRBJ1-5; D is unclear. There are 13 residues in the CDR3. V was clipped by 4 bases and J by 3 bases, with 7 bases between them. The V gene's germline CDR1 is LNHDA and CDR2 SQIVND (reference sequence). The CDR3 coding sequence is TGTGCCAGTAGTAGGGTCGACAATCAGCCCCAGCATTTT. This sequence encodes CASSRVDNQPQHF.

The V and J genes are TRBV9 and TRBJ2-1; D remains unclear. Trimming took 0 bases from V and 12 from J, leaving 16 bases between them. This CDR3 has 14 residues. Germline loops: CDR1 SGDLS, CDR2 YYNGEE. The CDR3 sequence is CASSVGSAAYGQFF. DNA of the CDR3: TGTGCCAGCAGCGTAGGGTCCGCGGCCTATGGGCAGTTCTTC.

This rearrangement joins TRBV14 to TRBJ2-1; unclear D gene. Germline CDR1 is SGHDN and CDR2 is FVKESK. The CDR3 sequence is 14 residues long. Trimming pared 6 bases from V and 8 bases from J, leaving 17 bases between. The DNA for the CDR3 is TGTGCCAGCAGTCCTAACCAGGCTAGTGATGAGCAGTTCTTC. It encodes CASSPNQASDEQFF.

The rearrangement uses TRBV10-3 and TRBJ2-1; a possible D gene is TRBD2 (5 bases). The V gene lost 0 bases and the J gene lost 0 bases, with 15 bases spanning the gap. Per the germline V gene, CDR1 is ENHRY and CDR2 is SYGVKD. The CDR3 runs to 18 residues. The CDR3 sequence: CAISESTAGISSYNEQFF. In nucleotides, the CDR3 is TGTGCCATCAGTGAGTCGACTGCGGGTATAAGCTCCTACAATGAGCAGTTCTTC.

The genes are TRBV7-6 and TRBJ2-7; a weak D match, TRBD2 (5 bases). This CDR3 has 19 amino acids. Trimming removed 5 bases at V and 5 bases at J, with 31 bases between. Per the germline V gene, CDR1 is SGHVS and CDR2 is FNYEAQ. The CDR3 DNA is TGTGCCAGCAGCCCTACCAGCGGAAGACGGACCATCGTTATAGACGAGCAGTACTTC. Translating gives CASSPTSGRRTIVIDEQYF.

This rearrangement joins TRBV13 to TRBJ2-2; 12 bases are shared with TRBD2. The V and J ends lost 2 bases and 8 bases, in that order; junction bases with no gene match: 6. This CDR3 is built from 16 residues. CDR1 and CDR2 (germline): PRHDT, FYEKMQ (reference sequence). In nucleotides, the CDR3 is TGTGCCAGCAGCTTAAGACTAGCGGGAGACATGGGGGAGCTGTTTTTT. Its protein product is CASSLRLAGDMGELFF. Full variable domain (missing parts from reference TRBV13 and TRBJ2-2): AAGVIQSPRHLIKEKRETATLKCYPIPRHDTVYWYQQGPGQDPQFLISFYEKMQSDKGSIPDRFSAQQFSDYHSELNMSSLELGDSALYFCASSLRLAGDMGELFFGEGSRLTVL.

The CDR3 coding sequence is TGTGCCAGCTCACTAGGGACAGGGATTTACGAGCAGTACTTC. Amino acid sequence: CASSLGTGIYEQYF. The rearrangement links TRBV18 to TRBJ2-7; 9 positions match TRBD1. CDR1 and CDR2 from the germline V gene are KGHSH and LQKENI. The CDR3 covers 14 residues. Trimming cost V 4 bases and J 4 bases; bases outside gene matches: 5. Looking up the rest from reference TRBV18 and TRBJ2-7 gives the full variable domain: NAGVMQNPRHLVRRRGQEARLRCSPMKGHSHVYWYRQLPEEGLKFMVYLQKENIIDESGMPKERFSAEFPKEGPSILRIQQVVRGDSAAYFCASSLGTGIYEQYFGPGTRLTVT.

This chain joins TRBV27 and TRBJ2-3, with 7 bases identical to TRBD2. Germline-derived CDR1 and CDR2 are MNHEY and SMNVEV (reference sequence). J gave up 3 bases and V 7 bases, and 13 bases lay outside the gene matches. This CDR3 is 16 amino acids long. The CDR3 loop is CASTLWASGNTDTQYF. The CDR3 DNA sequence: TGTGCCAGCACCCTATGGGCCAGCGGGAATACAGATACGCAGTATTTT.

V and J are TRBV5-1 and TRBJ2-3; tentative D call: TRBD2 (5 bases). Germline CDR1 SGHRS, CDR2 YFSETQ. V dropped 0 bases and J dropped 1 base, with 9 bases sitting between them. The CDR3 length is 15 residues. As DNA, the CDR3 is TGCGCCAGCAGCTTGGGCTGGCGGGGCACAGATACGCAGTATTTT. Its protein product is CASSLGWRGTDTQYF.

The CDR3 region is CAISESKIVPEYF. The DNA for the CDR3 is TGTGCCATCAGTGAGTCGAAGATAGTCCCCGAGTATTTT. The rearrangement joins TRBV10-3 to TRBJ2-3; D is ambiguous. This CDR3 contains 13 residues. The germline gives CDR1 ENHRY, CDR2 SYGVKD. The ends were cut back, 0 bases at V and 13 bases at J, with 14 bases in the middle.

This clone was seen just once. The V call is TRBV7-6, the J call TRBJ2-1, with a possible D match to TRBD1 (6 bases). Germline V gives CDR1 SGHVS, CDR2 FNYEAQ. The CDR3 totals 15 residues. Trimming took off 8 bases at V and 5 bases at J, with 19 bases between the two ends. The chain's CDR3 is CASQLIQGADNEQFF. The CDR3 DNA reads TGTGCCAGCCAGCTTATACAGGGAGCGGACAATGAGCAGTTCTTC.

The chain uses TRBV14 and TRBJ1-2; no clear D gene. CDR1 SGHDN and CDR2 FVKESK come from the germline V gene. This CDR3 contains 14 residues. The V end was cut by 3 bases, the J end by 6 bases, with 14 bases between. The CDR3 region is CASSQRYSVNGYTF. CDR3 in DNA: TGTGCCAGCAGCCAGCGGTATTCTGTTAATGGCTACACCTTC.

This chain links TRBV6-1 with TRBJ2-5; 8 nucleotides agree with TRBD1. The CDR3 covers 15 residues. After removal of 2 bases from V and 5 bases from J, the junction contained 7 bases not matched to a gene. Per the germline V gene, CDR1 is MNHNS and CDR2 is SASEGT. The CDR3 protein is CASSENAGGRETQYF. CDR3 nucleotides: TGTGCCAGCAGTGAAAATGCAGGGGGCCGGGAGACCCAGTACTTC.

About this clone: Other DNA sequences in the same sample also yield this CDR3. The chain uses TRBV7-9 and TRBJ2-7; either TRBD1 or TRBD2 may fit D (5 bases each). Germline loops: CDR1 SEHNR, CDR2 FQNEAQ (reference sequence). The V end was cut by 3 bases, the J end by 2 bases, with 11 bases between. The CDR3 extends over 14 amino acids. The chain's CDR3 is CASSFGTATYEQYF. In nucleotides, the CDR3 is TGTGCCAGCAGCTTTGGGACGGCCACCTACGAGCAGTACTTC.

This rearrangement joins TRBV4-1 to TRBJ1-2; 9 positions agree with TRBD1. CDR1 and CDR2 (germline): MGHRA, YSYEKL. With V trimmed by 4 bases and J by 4 bases, 7 bases remained unmatched. The CDR3 is 15 amino acids. CDR3 region: CASSPGQGFTYGYTF. The CDR3 nucleotides are TGCGCCAGCAGCCCCGGACAGGGGTTTACCTATGGCTACACCTTC.

The gene calls are TRBV7-9 and TRBJ2-1, with 7 bases matching TRBD2. Unmatched junction bases numbered 6, after V lost 5 bases and J lost 8 bases. The germline CDR1 and CDR2 sequences are SEHNR and FQNEAQ (reference sequence). The CDR3 extends over 13 amino acids. The DNA for the CDR3 is TGTGCCAGCAGCGGGAGGGCCTCCCATGAGCAGTTCTTC. Translation: CASSGRASHEQFF.

This chain links TRBV28 with TRBJ1-5, with D possibly being TRBD1 (6 bases). The CDR3 consists of 15 residues. The V end lost 3 bases, the J end lost 0 bases, and 9 bases lay between the germline ends. Germline CDR1 MDHEN, CDR2 SYDVKM. The CDR3 nucleotides read TGTGCCAGCAGTTTGTACAGGGATAGCAATCAGCCCCAGCATTTT. This gives the protein CASSLYRDSNQPQHF.

The V gene is TRBV7-9, the J gene TRBJ1-2, with D perhaps matching TRBD1 (5 bases). Germline assignment: CDR1 SEHNR and CDR2 FQNEAQ (reference sequence). The V end lost 1 base, the J end lost 8 bases, and 11 bases lay between the germline ends. The CDR3 has 13 amino acids. For the CDR3, the DNA is TGTGCCAGCAGCTTAGGGGCAGGGCACGGCTACACCTTC. Residues: CASSLGAGHGYTF.

The rearrangement links TRBV7-3 to TRBJ2-1; D may be TRBD1 or TRBD2 (5 bases each). The germline V gene has CDR1 SGHTA and CDR2 FQGTGA. V lost 0 bases and J 5 bases, leaving 14 bases between the germline ends. The CDR3 runs to 16 residues. The CDR3 region has the DNA TGTGCCAGCAGCTTAACGGGACGCCCGCCCAACAATGAGCAGTTCTTC. This encodes CASSLTGRPPNNEQFF.

Notes on this clone: Other DNA variants within this sample encode the same CDR3. This chain joins TRBV19 and TRBJ2-1; 11 bases match TRBD1. There are 15 residues in the CDR3. The trim removed 2 bases at V and 7 bases at J, leaving 4 bases unmatched. The germline CDR1 and CDR2 sequences are LNHDA and SQIVND (reference sequence). The DNA of the CDR3 is TGTGCCAGTAGTATATGGGACAGGGGGGATAATGAGCAGTTCTTC. This gives the protein CASSIWDRGDNEQFF. Full variable domain (remainder filled in from reference TRBV19 and TRBJ2-1): DGGITQSPKYLFRKEGQNVTLSCEQNLNHDAMYWYRQDPGQGLRLIYYSQIVNDFQKGDIAEGYSVSREKKESFPLTVTSAQKNPTAFYLCASSIWDRGDNEQFFGPGTRLTVL.

This clone came up once. V gene TRBV7-8 combines with J gene TRBJ2-2; TRBD1 matches at 11 bases. CDR3 length: 15 amino acids. Germline CDR1 is SGHVS and CDR2 is FQNEAQ. V gave up 6 bases and J gave up 0 bases; unmatched junction bases: 0. CDR3: CASRGQGANTGELFF. As DNA, the CDR3 is TGTGCCAGCAGGGGACAGGGGGCGAACACCGGGGAGCTGTTTTTT.